This is a list of T cell receptor beta chains from one sample in a study of radiotherapy plus CTLA-4 blockade in lung cancer. Libraries were prepared by immunoSEQ multiplex PCR; TCRdb keeps only in-frame clonotypes and omits some of them. The repertoire holds around 80,000 clones, less than 85% seen once, with over 9% in the top ten. The source was peripheral blood, collected from a patient treated with radiotherapy plus ipilimumab. Source of these receptors: a human donor with non-small cell lung cancer whose response to radiotherapy plus ipilimumab could not be evaluated. CDR3s leave out the opening cysteine and the closing phenylalanine or tryptophan. Each record gives: CDR3 protein, V gene, D gene, J gene, clone size. The D gene is left open where the match is weak. Clone size is stated in some rows and not others, as once, few, many or a class when expanded.

CDR3: ASSRTGGEETQY; V: TRBV5-5; D: TRBD1; J: TRBJ2-5; size: .
CDR3: ASCTSGDYNEQF; V: TRBV6-5; D: TRBD2; J: TRBJ2-1; size: .
CDR3: ASSGTSVPYEQY; V: TRBV27; D: TRBD2; J: TRBJ2-7; size: few
CDR3: ASSIKLAGYRFMNTEAF; V: TRBV19; D: .; J: TRBJ1-1; size: few
CDR3: ASRTSGANVLT; V: TRBV6-5; D: .; J: TRBJ2-6; size: .
CDR3: ASTGGWSGANVLT; V: TRBV19; D: TRBD1; J: TRBJ2-6; size: .
CDR3: ASRKGQGTRTDTQY; V: TRBV2; D: TRBD1; J: TRBJ2-3; size: .
CDR3: ASSKRGVPGLAGGVTDTQY; V: TRBV21-1; D: .; J: TRBJ2-3; size: .
CDR3: ASSQEGLADRYEQY; V: TRBV4-1; D: TRBD2; J: TRBJ2-7; size: .
CDR3: ASSRGPIDGYT; V: TRBV6-1; D: TRBD1; J: TRBJ1-2; size: .
CDR3: ASSTALAYTYEQY; V: TRBV6-6; D: TRBD2; J: TRBJ2-7; size: few
CDR3: ASSIAGGPYGYT; V: TRBV19; D: TRBD1; J: TRBJ1-2; size: .
CDR3: ASSYTGGNQPQH; V: TRBV6-6; D: TRBD1; J: TRBJ1-5; size: .
CDR3: ASSVEWTTPTDTQY; V: TRBV9; D: .; J: TRBJ2-3; size: .
CDR3: ASSLGGLRGHNEQF; V: TRBV4-1; D: .; J: TRBJ2-1; size: .
CDR3: ASRSPGEWTEAF; V: TRBV28; D: .; J: TRBJ1-1; size: .
CDR3: ATSSRTGSSYEQY; V: TRBV15; D: TRBD1; J: TRBJ2-7; size: .
CDR3: ASSLAISNAETQY; V: TRBV5-4; D: .; J: TRBJ2-5; size: .
CDR3: SVEDQVPRGY; V: TRBV29-1; D: .; J: TRBJ2-3; size: .
CDR3: ASTVDRSENSPLH; V: TRBV19; D: .; J: TRBJ1-6; size: .
CDR3: ASSWRGGAGNTGELF; V: TRBV2; D: .; J: TRBJ2-2; size: few
CDR3: ASRSNRDHYEQY; V: TRBV2; D: .; J: TRBJ2-7; size: .
CDR3: ASSFSTTGELF; V: TRBV7-9; D: .; J: TRBJ2-2; size: few
CDR3: ASSQLDWGYNEQF; V: TRBV4-3; D: .; J: TRBJ2-1; size: .
CDR3: ASSPPTVNTGELF; V: TRBV5-1; D: .; J: TRBJ2-2; size: .
CDR3: ASSSRDRNIQY; V: TRBV5-6; D: TRBD1; J: TRBJ2-4; size: .
CDR3: ASSPTGAPVGYT; V: TRBV6-6; D: TRBD1; J: TRBJ1-2; size: .
CDR3: ASSDFQLAANTGELF; V: TRBV5-1; D: TRBD2; J: TRBJ2-2; size: .
CDR3: ASRGGDRQPYEQY; V: TRBV7-9; D: TRBD1; J: TRBJ2-7; size: few
CDR3: ASSKEGTPLDTQY; V: TRBV21-1; D: .; J: TRBJ2-3; size: few
CDR3: ASSLSGSSYNEQF; V: TRBV5-1; D: TRBD2; J: TRBJ2-1; size: .
CDR3: ASNSAASGGHEQY; V: TRBV6-5; D: TRBD2; J: TRBJ2-7; size: few
CDR3: ASSFWDSLGGELF; V: TRBV7-9; D: TRBD1; J: TRBJ2-2; size: .
CDR3: ASSFGTGSNQPQH; V: TRBV27; D: TRBD1; J: TRBJ1-5; size: .
CDR3: ASSEAGTAYGYT; V: TRBV19; D: TRBD1; J: TRBJ1-2; size: .
CDR3: ASSLRVTGGSYEQY; V: TRBV7-2; D: TRBD1; J: TRBJ2-7; size: .
CDR3: ASSFPGTGGGTEAF; V: TRBV19; D: TRBD1; J: TRBJ1-1; size: .
CDR3: ASSAQGLNNSPLH; V: TRBV9; D: .; J: TRBJ1-6; size: .
CDR3: ASRTSSSYEQY; V: TRBV28; D: TRBD2; J: .; size: once
CDR3: ASSLQGAGTDTQY; V: TRBV5-1; D: TRBD1; J: TRBJ2-3; size: .
CDR3: ASSYDRESSYT; V: TRBV7-2; D: TRBD1; J: TRBJ1-2; size: .
CDR3: ASSQEGTGGNTDTQY; V: TRBV4-2; D: .; J: TRBJ2-3; size: .
CDR3: ASSGDRGLSEQY; V: TRBV6-1; D: TRBD1; J: TRBJ2-5; size: .
CDR3: ASSQGTAHTGELF; V: TRBV4-3; D: .; J: TRBJ2-2; size: .
CDR3: ASSARVRRDQPQH; V: TRBV7-2; D: .; J: TRBJ1-5; size: .
CDR3: ASSESTAADTQY; V: TRBV2; D: .; J: TRBJ2-3; size: few
CDR3: ASSLRGALRDRGAIGYT; V: TRBV2; D: TRBD1; J: TRBJ1-2; size: .
CDR3: ASRGTGRHPQY; V: TRBV27; D: TRBD1; J: TRBJ2-3; size: few
CDR3: ASSLSGANQPQH; V: TRBV5-1; D: .; J: TRBJ1-5; size: .
CDR3: ASRVNRAGTGELF; V: TRBV6-1; D: .; J: TRBJ2-2; size: .
CDR3: AWSPSGYEQY; V: TRBV30; D: .; J: TRBJ2-7; size: .
CDR3: ASSQVLGTLTDTQY; V: TRBV14; D: .; J: TRBJ2-3; size: .